This TCR beta chain appears in the sequencing data of a study of identical twins. Findings of the study overall: Modelling underestimated the level of out-of-frame TCR alpha sharing observed in monozygotic twins. For out-of-frame beta sequences, excess twin sharing was weaker. Insertions were reduced in abundant cord blood beta clonotypes but not in memory repertoires.

A note on this clonotype: What it recognizes is unknown.

Trimming removed 4 bases from V and 1 base from J; junction bases left unmatched: 13. Germline CDR1 SGHRS, CDR2 YFSETQ. CDR3 length: 18 residues. A universal primer site arose from template switching, and cDNA bore unique molecular identifiers. One entry per CDR3 protein, called by TCRdb with MiXCR from the 5' RACE reads. This table holds about 690,000 distinct CDR3 sequences, 5.5% to 7.5% found once. The rearrangement links TRBV5-1 to TRBJ2-1; 8 bases line up with TRBD2. The specimen sequenced was naive T cells sorted from blood. The clonotype was recovered from a young man in good health. Here the CDR3 reads CASSLESLAGWSYNEQFF. CDR3 nucleotides: TGCGCCAGCAGCCTAGAGTCATTAGCGGGATGGTCCTACAATGAGCAGTTCTTC. The whole variable domain, remainder taken from reference TRBV5-1 and TRBJ2-1, is KAGVTQTPRYLIKTRGQQVTLSCSPISGHRSVSWYQQTPGQGLQFLFEYFSETQRNKGNFPGRFSGRQFSNSRSEMNVSTLELGDSALYLCASSLESLAGWSYNEQFFGPGTRLTVL.